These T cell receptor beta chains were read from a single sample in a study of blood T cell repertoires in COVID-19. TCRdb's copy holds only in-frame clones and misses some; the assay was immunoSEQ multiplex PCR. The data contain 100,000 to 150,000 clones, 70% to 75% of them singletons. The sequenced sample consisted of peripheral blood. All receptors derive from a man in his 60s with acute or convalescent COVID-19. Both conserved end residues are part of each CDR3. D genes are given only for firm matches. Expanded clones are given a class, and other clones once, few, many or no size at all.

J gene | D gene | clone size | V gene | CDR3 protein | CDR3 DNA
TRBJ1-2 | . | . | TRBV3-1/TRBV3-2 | CASSQGVGTRGYGYTF | TGTGCCAGCAGCCAAGGAGTCGGGACACGGGGCTATGGCTACACCTTC
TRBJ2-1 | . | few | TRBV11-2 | CASSFEGGSYNEQFF | TGTGCCAGCAGCTTCGAGGGGGGGTCCTACAATGAGCAGTTCTTC
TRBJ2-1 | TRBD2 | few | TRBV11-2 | CASSLLGREVLNNEQFF | TGTGCCAGCAGCTTATTAGGGCGGGAGGTTCTTAACAATGAGCAGTTCTTC
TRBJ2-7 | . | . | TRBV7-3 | CASSPAREGEQYF | TGTGCCAGCAGCCCCGCCAGGGAAGGCGAGCAGTACTTC
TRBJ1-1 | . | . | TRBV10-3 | CAISESGRTEAFF | TGTGCCATCAGTGAGTCGGGGCGAACTGAAGCTTTCTTT
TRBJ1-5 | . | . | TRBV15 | CATSGITRGGSNQPQHF | TGTGCCACCAGCGGCATAACTAGAGGAGGAAGCAATCAGCCCCAGCATTTT
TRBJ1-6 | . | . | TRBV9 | CASSVLFDSPLHF | TGTGCCAGCAGCGTACTCTTCGATTCACCCCTCCACTTT
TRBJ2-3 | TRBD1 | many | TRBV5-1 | CASSLGQETDTQYF | TGCGCCAGCAGCCTCGGACAGGAGACAGATACGCAGTATTTT
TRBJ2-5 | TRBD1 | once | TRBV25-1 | CASSRDRMQETQYF | TGTGCCAGCAGTCGGGACAGGATGCAAGAGACCCAGTACTTC
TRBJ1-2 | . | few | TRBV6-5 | CASRERRYGYTF | TGTGCCAGCAGAGAGAGGAGATATGGCTACACCTTC
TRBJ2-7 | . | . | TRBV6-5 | CASSYRQGYEQYF | TGTGCCAGCAGTTACAGGCAGGGGTACGAGCAGTACTTC
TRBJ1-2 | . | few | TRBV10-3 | CAISGTERDYTF | TGTGCCATCAGTGGCACGGAGAGGGACTACACCTTC
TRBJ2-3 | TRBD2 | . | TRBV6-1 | CASSERLAGGLRDTQYF | TGTGCCAGCAGTGAAAGACTAGCGGGGGGGCTCAGGGATACGCAGTATTTT
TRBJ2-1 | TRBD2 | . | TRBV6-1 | CASSEAPGGAGEQFF | TGTGCCAGCAGTGAAGCGCCCGGGGGGGCGGGTGAGCAGTTCTTC
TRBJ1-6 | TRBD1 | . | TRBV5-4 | CASSLIRRDSSNSPLHF | TGTGCCAGCAGCTTAATACGCCGGGACAGTTCTAATTCACCCCTCCACTTT
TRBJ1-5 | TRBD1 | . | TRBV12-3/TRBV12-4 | CAIGTGNQPQHF | TGTGCCATCGGGACAGGGAATCAGCCCCAGCATTTT
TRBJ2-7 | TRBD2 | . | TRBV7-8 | CASSRPGGGEQYF | TGTGCCAGCAGCAGACCGGGGGGAGGGGAGCAGTACTTC
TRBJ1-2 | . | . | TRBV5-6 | CASSLGPQGLDNYGYTF | TGTGCCAGCAGCTTGGGCCCCCAGGGATTGGACAACTATGGCTACACCTTC
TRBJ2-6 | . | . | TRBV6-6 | CASSGTDSGANVLTF | TGTGCCAGCAGCGGAACAGATTCTGGGGCCAACGTCCTGACTTTC